A selection of T cell receptor beta chains follows, all from one sample in a study of T cell responses to AZD1222 COVID-19 vaccine. Profiling relied on immunoSEQ multiplex PCR, and the TCRdb table lists in-frame clones only, not all of them. This repertoire shows 100,000 to 150,000 clones, 75% to 95% found once; its top ten account for about 7%. Specimen: peripheral blood, collected on day 0 of AZD1222 vaccination. The receptors here all came from an adult in good health. Both conserved end residues are part of each CDR3. Fields, in order: D gene, V gene, clone size, J gene, CDR3 DNA, CDR3 protein. D genes are given only for firm matches. The listing skips clone size in some rows; elsewhere it reads once, few, many or a size class.

TRBD1	TRBV6-5	NA	TRBJ2-1	TGTGCCAGCAGACCTACGGACAGGGGGAATGAGCAGTTCTTC	CASRPTDRGNEQFF
TRBD2	TRBV9	NA	TRBJ2-3	TGTGCCAGCAGCGTAGCGGGCAGGGTAGCGGGGGGTGAAGATACGCAGTATTTT	CASSVAGRVAGGEDTQYF
TRBD1	TRBV5-6	once	TRBJ1-2	TGTGCCAGCAGGAGGGACAGGGGGAGTGATGGCTACACCTTC	CASRRDRGSDGYTF
NA	TRBV21-1	NA	TRBJ2-3	TGTGCCAGCAGCCGGGGGATAGCGGGGCAACCGGATACGCAGTATTTT	CASSRGIAGQPDTQYF
NA	TRBV27	NA	TRBJ2-5	TGTGCCAGCAGTTCCCCCGCCCGGGAGACCCAGTACTTC	CASSSPARETQYF
NA	TRBV4-1	NA	TRBJ1-5	TGCGCCAGCAGCCTCTACAATAGCAATCAGCCCCAGCATTTT	CASSLYNSNQPQHF
TRBD1	TRBV18	once	TRBJ2-7	TGTGCCAGCTCGTCCTCCGGGACAGGGGGCTACGAGCAGTACTTC	CASSSSGTGGYEQYF
NA	TRBV24-1	few	TRBJ2-4	TGTGCCACCAGTGATTTGGGGCAGGAGATAAACATTCAGTACTTC	CATSDLGQEINIQYF
NA	TRBV9	once	TRBJ2-3	TGTGCCAGCAGCGCGAGGGGGGTTTCAGATACGCAGTATTTT	CASSARGVSDTQYF
TRBD2	TRBV14	NA	TRBJ2-2	TGTGCCAGCAGCCAAGTACTAGCGACCGGGGAGCTGTTTTTT	CASSQVLATGELFF
TRBD1	TRBV30	NA	TRBJ1-1	TGTGCCTGGAAAAACCCAGGGACAGGGCTAAACACTGAAGCTTTCTTT	CAWKNPGTGLNTEAFF
TRBD1	TRBV6-5	NA	TRBJ1-1	TGTGCCAGCAGTTACGGGACAGGGAGGAACACTGAAGCTTTCTTT	CASSYGTGRNTEAFF